Listed below are T cell receptor beta chains from one sample, sequenced in a study of blood T cell repertoires in COVID-19. Generated by immunoSEQ multiplex PCR, the TCRdb table keeps only in-frame clones and is missing some. The table lists 250,000 to 350,000 clones, about 89% of them singletons, with approximately 0.94% in the top ten. The sequenced material came from peripheral blood. The receptors here all came from a woman aged 35 to 49 who had recovered from COVID-19. The CDR3 runs from the conserved cysteine through the conserved F or W. The order of the fields is CDR3 protein, CDR3 DNA, clone size, D gene, J gene, V gene. A D gene is named only where the DNA matches it firmly. Only some rows state a clone size, as once, few, many or a class for expanded clones.

CDR3aa: CASGRHFYNSPLHF; CDR3nt: TGTGCCAGCGGGAGACACTTCTATAATTCACCCCTCCACTTT; abundance: .; d_gene: .; j_gene: TRBJ1-6; v_gene: TRBV25-1
CDR3aa: CASSVAGNYNEQFF; CDR3nt: TGTGCCAGCAGCGTAGCGGGAAACTACAATGAGCAGTTCTTC; abundance: .; d_gene: .; j_gene: TRBJ2-1; v_gene: TRBV9
CDR3aa: CASSAPTTGGWGTEAFF; CDR3nt: TGTGCCAGCAGTGCTCCTACCACAGGGGGCTGGGGCACTGAAGCTTTCTTT; abundance: .; d_gene: TRBD1; j_gene: TRBJ1-1; v_gene: TRBV27
CDR3aa: CATRGGGSYNEQFF; CDR3nt: TGTGCCACTCGAGGGGGGGGATCCTACAATGAGCAGTTCTTC; abundance: .; d_gene: .; j_gene: TRBJ2-1; v_gene: TRBV6-5
CDR3aa: CSLRGGQETQYF; CDR3nt: TGCAGCCTCAGGGGAGGGCAAGAGACCCAGTACTTC; abundance: few; d_gene: .; j_gene: TRBJ2-5; v_gene: TRBV29-1
CDR3aa: CASSRTGFGQPQHF; CDR3nt: TGTGCCAGCAGTCGGACAGGGTTCGGCCAGCCCCAGCATTTT; abundance: .; d_gene: TRBD1; j_gene: TRBJ1-5; v_gene: TRBV6-2/TRBV6-3
CDR3aa: CASSVGQGAIAEQYF; CDR3nt: TGTGCCAGCAGCGTCGGACAGGGGGCGATCGCGGAGCAGTACTTC; abundance: .; d_gene: TRBD1; j_gene: TRBJ2-7; v_gene: TRBV7-3
CDR3aa: CASMTPGGPGEQYF; CDR3nt: TGTGCCAGCATGACCCCGGGAGGGCCGGGAGAGCAGTACTTC; abundance: .; d_gene: TRBD2; j_gene: TRBJ2-7; v_gene: TRBV27
CDR3aa: CASSLLLLSTSGNRNTGELFF; CDR3nt: TGCGCCAGCAGCTTACTTCTTCTTTCGACTAGCGGGAATAGAAACACCGGGGAGCTGTTTTTT; abundance: .; d_gene: TRBD2; j_gene: TRBJ2-2; v_gene: TRBV4-1
CDR3aa: CASNGLAGVNTGELFF; CDR3nt: TGTGCCAGTAACGGACTAGCGGGTGTGAACACCGGGGAGCTGTTTTTT; abundance: .; d_gene: TRBD2; j_gene: TRBJ2-2; v_gene: TRBV19
CDR3aa: CAWSDVLGLAVPKPSTDTQYF; CDR3nt: TGTGCCTGGAGTGACGTGCTAGGACTAGCGGTTCCAAAACCTAGCACAGATACGCAGTATTTT; abundance: .; d_gene: TRBD2; j_gene: TRBJ2-3; v_gene: TRBV30
CDR3aa: CASSYPGGDTQYF; CDR3nt: TGTGCCAGCAGTTACCCGGGGGGAGATACGCAGTATTTT; abundance: .; d_gene: TRBD2; j_gene: TRBJ2-3; v_gene: TRBV6-5
CDR3aa: CASSLPETELYGYTF; CDR3nt: TGTGCCAGCAGCTTGCCAGAAACGGAGCTCTATGGCTACACCTTC; abundance: few; d_gene: .; j_gene: TRBJ1-2; v_gene: TRBV5-4
CDR3aa: CASNGGTGNTGELFF; CDR3nt: TGTGCCAGCAACGGGGGGACAGGGAACACCGGGGAGCTGTTTTTT; abundance: once; d_gene: .; j_gene: TRBJ2-2; v_gene: TRBV9
CDR3aa: CASSPTTGTGSDEQYF; CDR3nt: TGTGCCAGCAGCCCAACCACCGGGACAGGGTCGGACGAGCAGTACTTC; abundance: .; d_gene: TRBD1; j_gene: TRBJ2-7; v_gene: TRBV7-9
CDR3aa: CASSKKLAGDGELFF; CDR3nt: TGTGCCAGCTCAAAAAAACTAGCGGGAGACGGGGAGCTGTTTTTT; abundance: .; d_gene: TRBD2; j_gene: TRBJ2-2; v_gene: TRBV18
CDR3aa: CASTRGNTEAFF; CDR3nt: TGTGCCAGCACCAGGGGGAACACTGAAGCTTTCTTT; abundance: few; d_gene: .; j_gene: TRBJ1-1; v_gene: TRBV11-2
CDR3aa: CASSLGVFDSPLHF; CDR3nt: TGCGCCAGCAGCTTGGGAGTTTTCGATTCACCCCTCCACTTT; abundance: .; d_gene: .; j_gene: TRBJ1-6; v_gene: TRBV5-1
CDR3aa: CSAQTGTNTEAFF; CDR3nt: TGCAGCGCCCAAACAGGGACGAACACTGAAGCTTTCTTT; abundance: .; d_gene: .; j_gene: TRBJ1-1; v_gene: TRBV29-1
CDR3aa: CASSLMSAQDTQYF; CDR3nt: TGTGCCAGCAGCTTAATGTCTGCCCAGGATACGCAGTATTTT; abundance: once; d_gene: .; j_gene: TRBJ2-3; v_gene: TRBV7-3
CDR3aa: CASSLVGSGEQYF; CDR3nt: TGTGCCAGCAGCTTAGTGGGCTCGGGGGAGCAGTACTTC; abundance: .; d_gene: .; j_gene: TRBJ2-7; v_gene: TRBV7-2
CDR3aa: CASCGTFGELFF; CDR3nt: TGTGCCAGCTGTGGGACTTTCGGGGAGCTGTTTTTT; abundance: .; d_gene: .; j_gene: TRBJ2-2; v_gene: TRBV2
CDR3aa: CASSGGLAGVAGEQFF; CDR3nt: TGTGCCAGCAGTGGGGGACTAGCGGGAGTCGCGGGTGAGCAGTTCTTC; abundance: .; d_gene: TRBD2; j_gene: TRBJ2-1; v_gene: TRBV2
CDR3aa: CASSLYPRGTSGPCEQFF; CDR3nt: TGTGCCAGCAGTTTATATCCCCGCGGGACTAGCGGGCCTTGCGAGCAGTTCTTC; abundance: .; d_gene: TRBD2; j_gene: TRBJ2-1; v_gene: TRBV28
CDR3aa: CASSQGYYGYTF; CDR3nt: TGTGCCAGTAGTCAGGGATACTATGGCTACACCTTC; abundance: .; d_gene: .; j_gene: TRBJ1-2; v_gene: TRBV19
CDR3aa: CASSQESGSGGPYEQYF; CDR3nt: TGTGCCAGCAGCCAAGAAAGCGGTAGCGGGGGCCCCTACGAGCAGTACTTC; abundance: .; d_gene: TRBD2; j_gene: TRBJ2-7; v_gene: TRBV4-2
CDR3aa: CASSPQQYTEAFF; CDR3nt: TGTGCCAGCAGTCCACAGCAGTACACTGAAGCTTTCTTT; abundance: .; d_gene: .; j_gene: TRBJ1-1; v_gene: TRBV6-5
CDR3aa: CASRQTSGTHYNEQFF; CDR3nt: TGTGCCAGCAGGCAGACTAGCGGGACCCACTACAATGAGCAGTTCTTC; abundance: .; d_gene: TRBD2; j_gene: TRBJ2-1; v_gene: TRBV27
CDR3aa: CASSWESATNEKLFF; CDR3nt: TGTGCCAGCAGCTGGGAGAGCGCAACTAATGAAAAACTGTTTTTT; abundance: once; d_gene: .; j_gene: TRBJ1-4; v_gene: TRBV11-1
CDR3aa: CASSPGPDNSPLHF; CDR3nt: TGTGCCAGCAGCCCAGGTCCGGATAATTCACCCCTCCACTTT; abundance: .; d_gene: .; j_gene: TRBJ1-6; v_gene: TRBV11-3
CDR3aa: CASSLWGTDDEAFF; CDR3nt: TGTGCCAGCAGCTTGTGGGGGACAGACGATGAAGCTTTCTTT; abundance: .; d_gene: TRBD1; j_gene: TRBJ1-1; v_gene: TRBV5-8
CDR3aa: CASSQALQGTGTYEQYF; CDR3nt: TGCGCCAGCAGCCAAGCCCTCCAGGGGACAGGAACCTACGAGCAGTACTTC; abundance: .; d_gene: TRBD1; j_gene: TRBJ2-7; v_gene: TRBV4-1
CDR3aa: CASSPGQGAGEQYF; CDR3nt: TGCGCCAGCAGCCCTGGACAGGGGGCGGGCGAGCAGTACTTC; abundance: .; d_gene: TRBD1; j_gene: TRBJ2-7; v_gene: TRBV5-1
CDR3aa: CASSPDRVNSPLHF; CDR3nt: TGTGCCAGCAGTCCGGACAGGGTTAATTCACCCCTCCACTTT; abundance: .; d_gene: TRBD1; j_gene: TRBJ1-6; v_gene: TRBV27
CDR3aa: CASSLTGTDYGYTF; CDR3nt: TGTGCCAGCAGCCTTACCGGGACAGACTATGGCTACACCTTC; abundance: .; d_gene: TRBD1; j_gene: TRBJ1-2; v_gene: TRBV3-1/TRBV3-2
CDR3aa: CASSPRSSGRSSYNEQFF; CDR3nt: TGTGCCAGCTCACCACGGAGTAGCGGGAGGAGCTCCTACAATGAGCAGTTCTTC; abundance: .; d_gene: TRBD2; j_gene: TRBJ2-1; v_gene: TRBV18
CDR3aa: CASSISRLAGTDTQYF; CDR3nt: TGTGCCAGTAGTATATCCCGACTAGCGGGCACAGATACGCAGTATTTT; abundance: .; d_gene: TRBD2; j_gene: TRBJ2-3; v_gene: TRBV19
CDR3aa: CSVRTGVFYNEQFF; CDR3nt: TGCAGCGTCCGGACAGGCGTATTTTACAATGAGCAGTTCTTC; abundance: .; d_gene: TRBD1; j_gene: TRBJ2-1; v_gene: TRBV29-1
CDR3aa: CASSPDRDYGYTF; CDR3nt: TGTGCCAGCTCCCCCGACAGGGACTATGGCTACACCTTC; abundance: once; d_gene: TRBD1; j_gene: TRBJ1-2; v_gene: TRBV18
CDR3aa: CASRRGGDRGSAGNTIYF; CDR3nt: TGTGCCAGCAGGCGAGGGGGGGACAGGGGGTCGGCTGGAAACACCATATATTTT; abundance: .; d_gene: TRBD1; j_gene: TRBJ1-3; v_gene: TRBV6-6
CDR3aa: CASSLGQGDGYTF; CDR3nt: TGCGCCAGCAGCTTAGGCCAGGGTGATGGCTACACCTTC; abundance: .; d_gene: .; j_gene: TRBJ1-2; v_gene: TRBV5-1
CDR3aa: CASSQRTRGVTDTQYF; CDR3nt: TGTGCCAGCAGCCAACGGACTAGAGGGGTCACAGATACGCAGTATTTT; abundance: .; d_gene: TRBD2; j_gene: TRBJ2-3; v_gene: TRBV3-1/TRBV3-2
CDR3aa: CASRRDRGYSGANVLTF; CDR3nt: TGTGCCAGTAGGCGGGACAGGGGATACTCTGGGGCCAACGTCCTGACTTTC; abundance: .; d_gene: TRBD1; j_gene: TRBJ2-6; v_gene: TRBV19
CDR3aa: CASTSGTSDETQYF; CDR3nt: TGTGCCAGCACCTCCGGGACTAGCGATGAGACCCAGTACTTC; abundance: .; d_gene: TRBD2; j_gene: TRBJ2-5; v_gene: TRBV7-2
CDR3aa: CASSEASGIETQYF; CDR3nt: TGTGCCAGCAGTGAAGCTAGCGGGATCGAGACCCAGTACTTC; abundance: .; d_gene: TRBD2; j_gene: TRBJ2-5; v_gene: TRBV2
CDR3aa: CSVGGTGKYEQYF; CDR3nt: TGCAGCGTTGGAGGGACAGGGAAGTACGAGCAGTACTTC; abundance: .; d_gene: TRBD1; j_gene: TRBJ2-7; v_gene: TRBV29-1
CDR3aa: CASSPKVGTEAFF; CDR3nt: TGTGCCAGCAGTCCTAAGGTCGGGACTGAAGCTTTCTTT; abundance: .; d_gene: .; j_gene: TRBJ1-1; v_gene: TRBV6-5
CDR3aa: CASSPSRQLNTGELFF; CDR3nt: TGTGCCAGCAGCCCCTCGAGGCAGTTGAACACCGGGGAGCTGTTTTTT; abundance: .; d_gene: .; j_gene: TRBJ2-2; v_gene: TRBV28
CDR3aa: CASSTREGPYEQYF; CDR3nt: TGTGCCAGTAGTACGAGGGAGGGCCCCTACGAGCAGTACTTC; abundance: .; d_gene: TRBD2; j_gene: TRBJ2-7; v_gene: TRBV19
CDR3aa: CASSLDRGKETQYF; CDR3nt: TGTGCCAGCAGTTTGGACAGGGGAAAAGAGACCCAGTACTTC; abundance: .; d_gene: TRBD1; j_gene: TRBJ2-5; v_gene: TRBV7-8
CDR3aa: CASSPGTSGNQETQYF; CDR3nt: TGTGCCAGCAGCCCCGGGACTAGCGGGAACCAAGAGACCCAGTACTTC; abundance: .; d_gene: TRBD2; j_gene: TRBJ2-5; v_gene: TRBV7-9
CDR3aa: CASRPTSGNEQYF; CDR3nt: TGTGCCAGCAGGCCAACTAGCGGCAACGAGCAGTACTTC; abundance: .; d_gene: TRBD2; j_gene: TRBJ2-7; v_gene: TRBV6-6